This TCR beta chain originates from a study of cytomegalovirus exposure and HLA in healthy donors. Study-level findings and limits: Most sequenced TCRs were rare (though some public TCRs occurred in many donors). Presence/absence analyses rested on an assumption that sequencing depth was roughly uniform across donors.

The ends lost 0 bases at V and 3 bases at J; junction bases unmatched: 0. The CDR3 has 15 residues. Germline V gives CDR1 MRHNA, CDR2 SNTAGT. Primers for the PCR totalled 60 Vbeta and 13 Jbeta. The table came from immunoSEQ multiplex PCR; TCRdb's copy has only in-frame clones and leaves some out. The sample records about 82,000 clones, over 75% being singletons. This clone was seen a handful of times. The antigen is undetermined. The TCR originated in a human donor in good health. The J gene is TRBJ2-1, the V gene TRBV6-4; 9 nucleotides align to TRBD1. Sequenced: PBMCs. Written as DNA, the CDR3 is TGTGCCAGCAGTGACTCGACAGGGGGCTACAATGAGCAGTTCTTC. Translated: CASSDSTGGYNEQFF.